One and the same sample provided the 22 T cell receptor beta chains below, sequenced in a study of a mutant IDH1 vaccine in newly diagnosed glioma. Time point defined: week 23, last vaccination. All doses held 300 ug of mutant IDH1 20-mer peptide, with topical imiquimod. Only in-frame clones appear in the TCRdb table, and some are missing; sequencing was by immunoSEQ multiplex PCR. The data contain 70,000 to 95,000 clones, around 83% of them singletons. Antigen specificity for these receptors is unknown. Here the sequenced sample was PBMCs, taken from a glioma patient whose treatment included an IDH1 peptide vaccine. The receptors come from a woman between 50 and 59 years old with glioma.

The chain joins TRBV6-6 to TRBJ1-2, with D perhaps TRBD1 (5 bases). V lost 0 bases to trimming and J lost 2 bases, with 7 bases between them. The CDR3 runs to 14 residues. Germline CDR1 is MNHNY and CDR2 is SVGAGI (reference sequence). CDR3 bases: TGTGCCAGCAGTTACTCGGGGGACAACTATGGCTACACCTTC. This translates into CASSYSGDNYGYTF.

J is TRBJ2-4 and V is TRBV28, with 8 bases identical to TRBD1. Trimming at V came to 6 bases and at J to 8 bases, leaving 6 bases not matched to a gene. The CDR3 totals 13 residues. The V gene's germline CDR1 is MDHEN and CDR2 SYDVKM. The CDR3 is CASRQGVTDIQYF. DNA for the CDR3: TGTGCCAGCAGACAGGGGGTAACGGACATTCAGTACTTC.

Here the CDR3 reads CASSLTSGQETQYF. Here the CDR3 DNA reads TGTGCCAGCAGCCTTACTAGCGGCCAAGAGACCCAGTACTTC. This chain joins TRBV7-3 and TRBJ2-5, with TRBD2 identical over 8 bases. V lost 5 bases and J lost 1; bases outside the gene matches: 3. The CDR3 consists of 14 residues. Germline V CDR1 and CDR2: SGHTA, FQGTGA.

This clone has just a few counts. This chain links TRBV9 with TRBJ2-1, with TRBD2 matching 13 bases. CDR1 and CDR2 (germline): SGDLS, YYNGEE. This CDR3 contains 20 residues. V shed 4 bases, J shed 6 bases, and the junction held 19 bases outside the gene matches. In DNA, the CDR3 is TGTGCCAGCAGCCTTGACTCCGGGACTAGCGGGATAAGTTGGGTCAATGAGCAGTTCTTC. This gives the protein CASSLDSGTSGISWVNEQFF.

V gene TRBV2 combines with J gene TRBJ1-1, with 8 bases identical to TRBD1. After removal of 10 bases from V and 0 bases from J, the junction contained 7 bases not matched to a gene. CDR1 is SNHLY, CDR2 FYNNEI, per germline. The CDR3 has 14 residues. CDR3 DNA: TGTGCCACTATAGGACAGGGAATGAACACTGAAGCTTTCTTT. Translation: CATIGQGMNTEAFF.

This clone was detected only a few times. The chain is built from TRBV27 and TRBJ2-7, with 7 bases that match TRBD1. V dropped 6 bases and J dropped 7; count of bases not matched to a gene: 9. The CDR3 has 13 residues. Germline lookup yields CDR1 MNHEY and CDR2 SMNVEV (reference sequence). The CDR3 region is CASSYGQAREQYF. As DNA, the CDR3 is TGTGCCAGCAGCTACGGACAGGCGCGGGAGCAGTACTTC.

This chain connects TRBV11-2 to TRBJ2-1; no firm D call. Per germline, CDR1 SGHAT and CDR2 FQNNGV. With 0 bases removed from V and 4 bases from J, the gap between germline ends came to 13 bases. CDR3 size: 16 residues. The CDR3 DNA sequence: TGTGCCAGCAGCTTAGAGCGGCAGGCTCGTTACAATGAGCAGTTCTTC. As protein: CASSLERQARYNEQFF.

The gene calls are TRBV11-2 and TRBJ2-7, with D tentatively TRBD2 (5 bases). With 2 bases removed from V and 2 bases from J, the gap between germline ends came to 10 bases. Germline V lookup: CDR1 SGHAT, CDR2 FQNNGV. The CDR3 sequence is 14 residues long. CDR3 in DNA: TGTGCCAGCAGCTTATCAGCGGTTACCTACGAGCAGTACTTC. As protein: CASSLSAVTYEQYF.

J is TRBJ2-5 and V is TRBV9; D remains unclear. V dropped 0 bases and J dropped 5 bases, with 11 bases sitting between them. The CDR3 has 14 residues. Germline assignment: CDR1 SGDLS and CDR2 YYNGEE. The CDR3 sequence is CASSVDARKETQYF. CDR3 DNA: TGTGCCAGCAGCGTAGACGCCCGGAAGGAGACCCAGTACTTC.

This chain uses TRBV28 with TRBJ1-2, with D possibly matching TRBD1 (5 bases). V lost 2 bases and J 4 bases, leaving 14 bases between the germline ends. Germline V CDR1 and CDR2: MDHEN, SYDVKM. The CDR3 extends over 15 amino acids. CDR3 bases: TGTGCCAGCAGTTTACGGGGGTGGTCAGTCTATGGCTACACCTTC. It is translated as CASSLRGWSVYGYTF.

The rearrangement links TRBV2 to TRBJ2-7; 12 bases line up with TRBD2. Per germline, CDR1 SNHLY and CDR2 FYNNEI. The V segment lost 4 bases and the J segment 2 bases; nucleotides outside the gene matches: 3. The CDR3 contains 15 residues. CDR3 protein: CASSGRLAGAYEQYF. CDR3 in DNA: TGTGCCAGCAGTGGCCGACTAGCGGGGGCCTACGAGCAGTACTTC.

The rearrangement uses TRBV12-5 and TRBJ2-1; 12 bases match TRBD2. Germline CDR1 reads LGHNT; CDR2 reads FRNRAP. CDR3 length: 20 amino acids. J gave up 0 bases and V 6 bases, and 15 bases lay outside the gene matches. The CDR3 DNA reads as TGTGCTAGTGGGCTAACTCCGGGACTAGCGGGCCTGAGCTCCTACAATGAGCAGTTCTTC. This encodes CASGLTPGLAGLSSYNEQFF.

This chain joins TRBV6-5 and TRBJ2-1; 11 bases fit TRBD1. Germline CDR1 and CDR2: MNHEY and SVGAGI. The V and J ends lost 6 bases and 5 bases, in that order; junction bases with no gene match: 6. The CDR3 extends over 15 amino acids. The DNA for the CDR3 is TGTGCCAGCAGACGGACAGGGGGCGCGGACAATGAGCAGTTCTTC. This gives the protein CASRRTGGADNEQFF.

The gene calls are TRBV7-9 and TRBJ1-1, with a weak D call TRBD1 (5 bases). This CDR3 is built from 14 residues. The ends were cut back, 10 bases at V and 1 base at J, with 16 bases in the middle. Germline loops: CDR1 SEHNR, CDR2 FQNEAQ (reference sequence). CDR3 in DNA: TGTGCCACCCTGGGGCGGCGGGCGAACACTGAAGCTTTCTTT. Translating gives CATLGRRANTEAFF. Based on the CDR3 plus reference TRBV7-9 and TRBJ1-1, the full variable domain is DTGVSQNPRHKITKRGQNVTFRCDPISEHNRLYWYRQTLGQGPEFLTYFQNEAQLEKSRLLSDRFSAERPKGSFSTLEIQRTEQGDSAMYLCATLGRRANTEAFFGQGTRLTVV.

The chain joins TRBV6-1 to TRBJ2-4; 8 bases fit TRBD2. The germline gives CDR1 MNHNS, CDR2 SASEGT. V dropped 6 bases and J dropped 1; count of bases not matched to a gene: 5. CDR3 length: 15 residues. The CDR3 protein is CASRTAGAAKNIQYF. CDR3 coding DNA: TGTGCCAGCAGGACAGCGGGAGCGGCCAAAAACATTCAGTACTTC.

CDR3 DNA: TGTGCCAGCAGCTTCGAACAGAGGAACTCTGGAAACACCATATATTTT. Translating gives CASSFEQRNSGNTIYF. The chain links TRBV5-8 to TRBJ1-3; D is unresolved. The length of the CDR3 is 16 residues. V dropped 2 bases and J dropped 0 bases, with 12 bases sitting between them. CDR1 and CDR2 (germline): SGHTS, YDEGEE.

The genes are TRBV13 and TRBJ2-5; TRBD2 is a possible D gene (5 bases). The J call could be wrong; TRBJ2-7 is a better fit for the DNA end. The CDR3 is 14 amino acids. Germline CDR1 reads PRHDT; CDR2 reads FYEKMQ (reference sequence). The CDR3: CASSPPDGAYEQYF. DNA of the CDR3: TGTGCCAGCAGCCCCCCCGACGGGGCCTACGAGCAGTACTTC.

The chain recombines TRBV6-1 with TRBJ1-2; D uncertain. Per germline, CDR1 MNHNS and CDR2 SASEGT. V was clipped by 6 bases and J by 4 bases, with 3 bases between them. The CDR3 is 10 residues long. The DNA for the CDR3 is TGTGCCAGCAGGACCTATGGCTACACCTTC. Protein product: CASRTYGYTF.

In nucleotides, the CDR3 is TGTGCCAGCAGCTTAGGAGCTGGGTACGAGCAGTACTTC. Its protein product is CASSLGAGYEQYF. The chain joins TRBV7-2 to TRBJ2-7; D gene unclear. From germline, CDR1 is SGHTA and CDR2 FQGNSA. The V and J ends lost 1 base and 4 bases respectively, with 8 bases between them. The CDR3 loop spans 13 amino acids.

The chain joins TRBV4-1 to TRBJ2-6; 9 nucleotides align to TRBD1. Germline V CDR1 and CDR2: MGHRA, YSYEKL. The CDR3 consists of 16 residues. V shed 3 bases and J 0 bases; nucleotides not matched to a gene: 0. The CDR3 region has the DNA TGCGCCAGCAGCCAGGGACAGGGCTCTGGGGCCAACGTCCTGACTTTC. It encodes CASSQGQGSGANVLTF.

The chain joins TRBV29-1 to TRBJ2-7, with TRBD1 identical over 7 bases. The CDR3 covers 13 residues. Germline V CDR1 and CDR2: SQVTM, ANQGSEA. J gave up 4 bases and V 4 bases, and 7 bases lay outside the gene matches. The CDR3, as DNA: TGCAGCGTTGCTACAGGGGCTTTTTACGAGCAGTACTTC. This translates into CSVATGAFYEQYF.

Only a few counts were recorded for this clone. V gene TRBV9 combines with J gene TRBJ2-1; tentatively, D is TRBD1 (7 bases). The germline gives CDR1 SGDLS, CDR2 YYNGEE. V lost 4 bases to trimming and J lost 2 bases, with 16 bases between them. The CDR3 extends over 16 amino acids. The CDR3 coding sequence is TGTGCCAGCAGCCCAGGGGGTAGCGGAACCTACAATGAGCAGTTCTTC. Its translation is CASSPGGSGTYNEQFF.